Below are 21 T cell receptor beta chains sequenced from a single sample in a study of CD8 T cells in ankylosing spondylitis. No antigens are known for them. TCRdb passed the 5' RACE reads through MiXCR, listing each CDR3 protein once. This table holds fewer than 400,000 distinct CDR3 sequences, approximately 20% found once. Notes on the study in general: In ankylosing spondylitis blood, a motif of roughly 8 highly homologous TCR beta variants appeared characteristic.

Sample: blood, either unsorted or a sorted T cell fraction (not recorded which). The source is a male donor with ankylosing spondylitis.

This clonotype appeared a few times. The chain employs TRBV6-5 and TRBJ2-7, with D possibly TRBD1 on 6 matching bases. Germline V gene data show CDR1 as MNHEY and CDR2 as SVGAGI. V was trimmed by 5 bases and J by 3 bases, leaving 11 bases between them. This CDR3 contains 13 residues. CDR3 sequence reads: CASSNRDHYEQYF. CDR3 nucleotide sequence: TGTGCCAGCAGTAACAGGGATCACTACGAGCAGTACTTC.

The rearrangement uses TRBV3-1 and TRBJ2-3, with 13 bases aligning to TRBD2. Germline CDR1 reads LGHDT; CDR2 reads YNNKEL (reference sequence). The CDR3 loop spans 18 amino acids. Unmatched junction bases numbered 9, after V lost 0 bases and J lost 6 bases. The CDR3 here is CASSQDWGLAGTGDTQYF. The CDR3 region has the DNA TGTGCCAGCAGCCAAGATTGGGGACTAGCGGGAACGGGCGATACGCAGTATTTT.

This clonotype appeared a few times. V usage is TRBV20-1 and J usage is TRBJ1-1; D is unclear. The CDR3 runs to 12 residues. Trimming took off 5 bases at V and 5 bases at J, with 12 bases between the two ends. Germline assignment: CDR1 DFQATT and CDR2 SNEGSKA (reference sequence). In nucleotides, the CDR3 is TGCAGTGCTCGACACCTTGGGACTGAAGCTTTCTTT. Amino acid sequence: CSARHLGTEAFF.

The chain has TRBV7-3 and TRBJ2-3; the match to TRBD1 covers 8 bases. This CDR3 comprises 16 residues. The germline V gene encodes CDR1 SGHTA and CDR2 FQGTGA. The V and J ends lost 1 base and 4 bases, in that order; junction bases with no gene match: 7. CDR3 sequence reads: CASSLMAGGSADTQYF. The CDR3 DNA reads as TGTGCCAGCAGCTTAATGGCAGGGGGCTCCGCAGATACGCAGTATTTT. Looking up the rest from reference TRBV7-3 and TRBJ2-3 gives the full variable domain: GAGVSQTPSNKVTEKGKYVELRCDPISGHTALYWYRQSLGQGPEFLIYFQGTGAADDSGLPNDRFFAVRPEGSVSTLKIQRTERGDSAVYLCASSLMAGGSADTQYFGPGTRLTVL.

A single count supports this clonotype. The chain couples TRBV5-1 to TRBJ2-7; no reliable D call. Germline lookup yields CDR1 SGHRS and CDR2 YFSETQ. V lost 0 bases, J lost 0 bases, and 10 bases lay in between. This CDR3 contains 15 residues. CDR3 coding DNA: TGCGCCAGCAGCTTGGACAGCGCAAACTCCTACGAGCAGTACTTC. Translation: CASSLDSANSYEQYF.

As concerns this clonotype: Germline and junction disagree at one end, which may indicate a read error. The chain employs TRBV29-1 and TRBJ1-5; D unclear. Germline lookup yields CDR1 SQVTM and CDR2 ANQGSEA. The CDR3 spans 15 residues. In DNA, the CDR3 is TGCAGCGTTGCCCCCTCCACAGATAGCAGTCAGCCCCAGCATTTT. Encoded protein: CSVAPSTDSSQPQHF.

V and J are TRBV5-6 and TRBJ2-7; 12 nucleotides agree with TRBD2. J gave up 4 bases and V 2 bases, and 1 base lay outside the gene matches. CDR1 and CDR2 (germline): SGHDT, YYEEEE. This CDR3 spans 14 amino acids. The CDR3 spells CASSFTSGRYEQYF. The CDR3 nucleotides read TGTGCCAGCAGCTTCACTAGCGGGAGGTACGAGCAGTACTTC.

The rearrangement links TRBV25-1 to TRBJ1-1; tentatively, D is TRBD1 (5 bases). The CDR3 consists of 15 residues. V was trimmed by 2 bases and J by 1 base, leaving 11 bases between them. Germline V CDR1 and CDR2: MGHDK, SYGVNS. CDR3 coding DNA: TGTGCCAGCAGTGAAGGGGGGGATCCGAACACTGAAGCTTTCTTT. Translating it yields CASSEGGDPNTEAFF.

This clonotype was recorded a few times. The chain combines TRBV10-3 with TRBJ2-7, with 10 bases matching TRBD1. CDR1 is ENHRY, CDR2 SYGVKD, per germline. V lost 0 bases and J lost 3; bases outside the gene matches: 2. This CDR3 spans 15 amino acids. The CDR3: CAISESGTGVYEQYF. The CDR3 bases are TGTGCCATCAGTGAGTCTGGGACAGGGGTCTACGAGCAGTACTTC.

This clonotype showed up just a few times. The chain joins TRBV20-1 to TRBJ1-1; D ambiguous. Germline CDR1 DFQATT, CDR2 SNEGSKA (reference sequence). The CDR3 length is 15 residues. Trimming left V 6 bases short and J 0 bases short, with 17 bases between. CDR3 region: CSAVVSMSMNTEAFF. CDR3 sequence (DNA): TGCAGTGCAGTTGTTTCGATGAGTATGAACACTGAAGCTTTCTTT.

The chain joins TRBV20-1 to TRBJ2-1, with 11 nucleotides matching TRBD2. The germline V gene has CDR1 DFQATT and CDR2 SNEGSKA (reference sequence). J was trimmed by 2 bases and V by 5 bases; bases with no gene match: 8. The CDR3 sequence is 16 residues long. For the CDR3, the DNA is TGCAGTGCTCCGAGACTAGCGGGAACCCCCTACAATGAGCAGTTCTTC. This encodes CSAPRLAGTPYNEQFF.

The V call is TRBV7-2, the J call TRBJ1-6; weak D call: TRBD1 (6 bases). The V gene lost 5 bases and the J gene lost 10 bases, with 15 bases spanning the gap. Germline V lookup: CDR1 SGHTA, CDR2 FQGNSA. The CDR3 loop spans 14 amino acids. The CDR3 DNA sequence: TGTGCCAGCAGCCCACAGGGAAGGAGGTCACCCCTCCACTTT. Amino acids: CASSPQGRRSPLHF.

This clonotype was recorded at least ten times. CDR3 nucleotides: TGTGCCAGCAGTGAACCCGCAACCTACGAGCAGTACTTC. Its protein product is CASSEPATYEQYF. This chain uses TRBV25-1 with TRBJ2-7; D gene ambiguous. CDR1 is MGHDK and CDR2 is SYGVNS in the germline V gene. The CDR3 runs to 13 residues. V lost 2 bases and J 2 bases, leaving 7 bases between the germline ends.

This clonotype came up many times. V is TRBV12-3 or TRBV12-4 and J is TRBJ2-1; unclear D gene. The V and J ends lost 3 bases and 0 bases respectively, with 3 bases between them. The CDR3 is 13 residues long. This chain's CDR3 is CASSFGSYNEQFF. As DNA, the CDR3 is TGTGCCAGCAGTTTTGGCTCCTACAATGAGCAGTTCTTC.

This clonotype was counted between two and nine times. The V call is TRBV10-3, the J call TRBJ2-1; TRBD1 might be the D (6 bases). From germline, CDR1 is ENHRY and CDR2 SYGVKD. Trimming left V 11 bases short and J 5 bases short, with 13 bases between. CDR3 length equals 12 residues. The chain's CDR3 is CASLGQNNEQFF. In DNA form, the CDR3 reads TGTGCCTCACTCGGACAGAACAATGAGCAGTTCTTC.

The chain couples TRBV24-1 to TRBJ1-1; 7 nucleotides line up with TRBD1. J lost 8 bases, V lost 4 bases, and 6 bases had no gene match. This CDR3 spans 13 amino acids. Germline CDR1 KGHDR, CDR2 SFDVKD. This CDR3 is CATSDPGQPEAFF. The CDR3 bases are TGTGCCACCAGTGACCCGGGACAGCCCGAAGCTTTCTTT.

The chain employs TRBV28 and TRBJ2-1; no reliable D call. The CDR3 is 12 amino acids. Germline CDR1 and CDR2: MDHEN and SYDVKM. The ends were cut back, 5 bases at V and 13 bases at J, with 15 bases in the middle. DNA for the CDR3: TGTGCCAGCAGTGCAAGGCCAGCACAACAGTTCTTC. Its protein product is CASSARPAQQFF.

V usage is TRBV6-1 and J usage is TRBJ2-7; TRBD1 aligns across 10 bases. Per germline, CDR1 MNHNS and CDR2 SASEGT. Losses at the gene ends were 6 bases for V and 0 bases for J; bases not matched to a gene: 14. The CDR3 sequence is 18 residues long. The DNA for the CDR3 is TGTGCCAGCAGACCAGGACAGGGGGTGCCTCGTTTCTCCTACGAGCAGTACTTC. It encodes CASRPGQGVPRFSYEQYF.

This clonotype was detected ten times or more. The chain joins TRBV7-2 to TRBJ1-4, with D maybe TRBD1 (5 bases). The CDR3 covers 15 residues. Germline lookup yields CDR1 SGHTA and CDR2 FQGNSA. Trimming cost V 5 bases and J 5 bases, with 15 bases left between them. CDR3 coding DNA: TGTGCCAGCAGCCCCTCTGGGGGGACCAATGAAAAACTGTTTTTT. Translation: CASSPSGGTNEKLFF.

The chain employs TRBV29-1 and TRBJ2-7, with D possibly called TRBD1 or TRBD2 (7 bases each). The V gene's germline CDR1 is SQVTM and CDR2 ANQGSEA. The CDR3 extends over 13 amino acids. V lost 4 bases and J lost 5, with 15 bases in between. The CDR3 DNA follows: TGCAGCGTTGGTCCAGGGGGGGTGAACGAGCAGTACTTC. It codes for CSVGPGGVNEQYF.

V is TRBV6-1 and J is TRBJ2-3, with TRBD2 matching 14 bases. This CDR3 is 17 amino acids long. In germline, CDR1 is MNHNS, CDR2 SASEGT. V trimming: 7 bases; J trimming: 0 bases; junction bases outside the gene matches: 6. The CDR3 nucleotides are TGTGCCAGCATGGGACTAGCGGGAGCCCTAAGCACAGATACGCAGTATTTT. Translated: CASMGLAGALSTDTQYF.